This is a list of T cell receptor beta chains from one sample in a study of regulatory T cells in long-lasting Graves disease. TCRdb fed the multiplex PCR reads into MiXCR, producing one record per CDR3 protein. The table includes hundreds of thousands of distinct CDR3 sequences, roughly 14% detected once. This sample was shared with a second study, whose subject was T cells in Graves' hyperthyroidism and ophthalmopathy.

The sample here was peripheral blood mononuclear cells (PBMCs), taken at new diagnosis, from a patient treated with antithyroid drugs. The receptor source for this set is a young man with Graves disease. CDR3s include the opening cysteine and the closing phenylalanine or tryptophan. A D gene is named only where the DNA matches it firmly. Size is omitted from some rows. Given values are once, few, many or a class for expanded clones.

abundance,j_gene,v_gene,d_gene,CDR3aa,CDR3nt
.,TRBJ2-1,TRBV5-1,.,CASSFQSSYNEQFF,TGCGCCAGCAGCTTTCAAAGCTCCTACAATGAGCAGTTCTTC
few,TRBJ1-5,TRBV5-1,.,CASSFGDTNQPQHF,TGCGCCAGCAGCTTCGGAGACACCAATCAGCCCCAGCATTTT
few,TRBJ2-7,TRBV7-6,TRBD1,CASSGGDRGFYEQYF,TGTGCCAGCAGCGGGGGGGACAGGGGATTCTACGAGCAGTACTTC
.,TRBJ1-1,TRBV5-1,.,CASSMEPSSTEAFF,TGCGCCAGCAGCATGGAGCCCTCAAGCACTGAAGCTTTCTTT
many,TRBJ2-1,TRBV20-1,TRBD2,CSAQTSGSNTEQFF,TGCAGTGCTCAGACTAGCGGGAGCAATACTGAGCAGTTCTTC
.,TRBJ2-3,TRBV3-1,.,CASSQGVQGSDTQYF,TGTGCCAGCAGCCAAGGGGTCCAGGGGTCAGATACGCAGTATTTT
.,TRBJ1-1,TRBV20-1,.,CSPREGPNTEAFF,TGCAGTCCTAGAGAGGGACCGAACACTGAAGCTTTCTTT
many,TRBJ2-7,TRBV19,TRBD2,CASSPRLANYEQYF,TGTGCCAGTAGTCCGAGACTAGCCAACTACGAGCAGTACTTC
.,TRBJ2-5,TRBV29-1,.,CSVDTGSGGTQYF,TGCAGCGTTGATACCGGGAGTGGGGGGACCCAGTACTTC
many,TRBJ1-2,TRBV29-1,.,CSVDLGRAGYTF,TGCAGCGTTGACCTAGGACGGGCCGGCTACACCTTC
few,TRBJ2-6,TRBV24-1,.,CATSLAGSGANVLTF,TGTGCCACCTCCCTGGCGGGCTCTGGGGCCAACGTCCTGACTTTC
few,TRBJ1-2,TRBV30,TRBD1,CAWSNRDREGYTF,TGTGCCTGGAGTAACCGGGACAGGGAGGGCTACACCTTC
many,TRBJ2-1,TRBV6-1,TRBD2,CASYHPSGNEQFF,TGTGCCAGTTACCATCCTAGCGGTAATGAGCAGTTCTTC
many,TRBJ2-1,TRBV29-1,TRBD2,CSAGGLAPASYNEQFF,TGCAGCGCTGGGGGACTAGCGCCGGCCTCCTACAATGAGCAGTTCTTC
many,TRBJ1-1,TRBV7-6,.,CASSLARDGQNTEAFF,TGTGCCAGCAGCTTAGCGCGCGACGGACAGAACACTGAAGCTTTCTTT
few,TRBJ1-2,TRBV9,.,CASSVGPGTSYGYTF,TGTGCCAGCAGCGTAGGCCCGGGGACCAGCTATGGCTACACCTTC
few,TRBJ2-3,TRBV12-3/TRBV12-4,.,CASSFNTRDTQYF,TGTGCCAGCAGTTTCAACACTCGAGATACACAGTATTTT
many,TRBJ1-4,TRBV19,.,CASSTRGPDEKLFF,TGTGCCAGTAGTACCAGGGGTCCGGATGAAAAACTGTTTTTT
many,TRBJ2-7,TRBV10-1,TRBD1,CASSGGTGSEQYF,TGCGCCAGCAGTGGGGGGACAGGGAGCGAGCAGTACTTC
few,TRBJ2-3,TRBV5-1,.,CASSFGDTLGADTQYF,TGCGCCAGCAGCTTTGGGGACACCCTTGGCGCAGATACGCAGTATTTT
.,TRBJ1-1,TRBV7-3,.,CASSLTGGLALNTEAFF,TGTGCCAGCAGCTTAACGGGGGGCCTTGCTTTGAACACTGAAGCTTTCTTT
many,TRBJ2-7,TRBV30,.,CAWSVVGEQYF,TGTGCCTGGAGTGTGGTCGGCGAGCAGTACTTC
.,TRBJ1-2,TRBV27,.,CASTGDYYGYTF,TGTGCCAGCACCGGGGACTACTATGGCTACACCTTC
many,TRBJ2-3,TRBV27,TRBD2,CASRFRMASGSDTQYF,TGTGCCAGCAGGTTCCGGATGGCTAGCGGGTCTGATACGCAGTATTTT
many,TRBJ1-5,TRBV29-1,TRBD1,CSVFLQGSNQPQHF,TGCAGCGTTTTTTTACAGGGGAGCAATCAGCCCCAGCATTTT
many,TRBJ1-5,TRBV20-1,TRBD1,CSAMTGYNQPQHF,TGCAGTGCCATGACAGGGTACAATCAGCCCCAGCATTTT
few,TRBJ1-1,TRBV11-3,.,CASSLDFENTEAFF,TGTGCCAGCAGCTTAGACTTCGAGAACACTGAAGCTTTCTTT
few,TRBJ1-4,TRBV10-2,TRBD1,CASSDRTGRGKLFF,TGCGCCAGCAGTGATAGGACAGGGAGGGGAAAACTGTTTTTT